This T cell receptor (beta chain) was recorded in a study of T cell changes during pregnancy in multiple sclerosis. Sequencing used immunoSEQ multiplex PCR; TCRdb keeps in-frame clones, though not all of them. The table lists approximately 110,000 clones, about 90% of them singletons. This clone was observed once. The CDR3 contains 16 residues. CDR1 is SEHNR, CDR2 FQNEAQ, per germline (reference sequence). V lost 5 bases to trimming and J lost 3 bases, with 17 bases between them. This material consisted of peripheral blood, taken in the third trimester of pregnancy. The receptor's source is a female donor with multiple sclerosis, enrolled in a pregnancy study. J is TRBJ2-1 and V is TRBV7-9, with D possibly matching TRBD1 (5 bases). This chain's CDR3 is CASSPVKGRGYNEQFF. CDR3 in DNA: TGTGCCAGCAGCCCCGTCAAGGGAAGGGGCTACAATGAGCAGTTCTTC.